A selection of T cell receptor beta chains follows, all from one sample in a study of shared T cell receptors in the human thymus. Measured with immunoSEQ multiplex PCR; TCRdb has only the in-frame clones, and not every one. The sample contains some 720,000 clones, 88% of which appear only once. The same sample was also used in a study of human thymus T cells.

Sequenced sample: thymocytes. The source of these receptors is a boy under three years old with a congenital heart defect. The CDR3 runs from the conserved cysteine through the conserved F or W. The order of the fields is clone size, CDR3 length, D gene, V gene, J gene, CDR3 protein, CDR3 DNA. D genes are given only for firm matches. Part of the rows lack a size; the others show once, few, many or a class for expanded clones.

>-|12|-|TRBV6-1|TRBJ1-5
CASRAENQPQHF
TGTGCCAGCAGGGCAGAAAATCAGCCCCAGCATTTT
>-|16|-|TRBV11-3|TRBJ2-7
CASSLDRGAGWDEQYF
TGTGCCAGCAGCTTAGATCGGGGGGCGGGATGGGACGAGCAGTACTTC
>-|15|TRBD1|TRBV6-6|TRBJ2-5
CASTPRGQDQETQYF
TGTGCCAGCACCCCCAGGGGGCAGGATCAAGAGACCCAGTACTTC
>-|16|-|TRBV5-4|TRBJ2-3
CASSSPPGLPTDTQYF
TGTGCCAGCAGCTCGCCCCCAGGGTTACCCACAGATACGCAGTATTTT
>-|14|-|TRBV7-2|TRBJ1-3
CASSLQGSGNTIYF
TGTGCCAGCAGCTTACAGGGGTCGGGAAACACCATATATTTT
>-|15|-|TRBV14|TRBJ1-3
CASSQETVSGNTIYF
TGTGCCAGCAGCCAAGAGACAGTCTCTGGAAACACCATATATTTT
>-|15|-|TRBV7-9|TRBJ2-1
CASSLERGPYNEQFF
TGTGCCAGCAGCTTAGAGCGCGGGCCTTACAATGAGCAGTTCTTC
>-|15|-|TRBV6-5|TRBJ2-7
CASSQLGVGPYEQYF
TGTGCCAGCAGCCAGCTAGGTGTGGGTCCCTACGAGCAGTACTTC
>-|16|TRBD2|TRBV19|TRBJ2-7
CASSIGGGSMDYEQYF
TGTGCCAGTAGTATAGGCGGGGGTAGCATGGACTACGAGCAGTACTTC
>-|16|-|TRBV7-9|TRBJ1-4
CASSTSGPATNEKLFF
TGTGCCAGCAGCACATCAGGGCCGGCAACTAATGAAAAACTGTTTTTT
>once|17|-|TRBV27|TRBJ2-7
CASSPHGLTEITYEQYF
TGTGCCAGCAGTCCCCACGGGTTGACGGAGATTACTTACGAGCAGTACTTC
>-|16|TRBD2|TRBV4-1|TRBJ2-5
CASSQGLAGGRETQYF
TGCGCCAGCAGCCAAGGACTAGCGGGAGGGCGAGAGACCCAGTACTTC
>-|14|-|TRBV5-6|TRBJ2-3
CASSFGRGTDTQYF
TGTGCCAGCAGCTTCGGGCGGGGCACAGATACGCAGTATTTT